One and the same sample provided the 23 T cell receptor beta chains below, sequenced in a study of T cell responses to AZD1222 COVID-19 vaccine (dated by TCRdb to 2020 to 2022). In light of the paper, this sample's time point label describes: about 28 days (+/-7) after the second vaccine dose. Library preparation was by the immunoSEQ multiplex PCR assay. TCRdb stores this immuneACCESS table with in-frame sequences only. Part of the clones is absent; in the studies checked, under half of the shortfall reflects unresolved V genes, and no reason is known for the rest. This sample has under 200,000 clones in its table, and 70% to 90% of those were observed once. Jointly, the top ten make up 20% to 30% of the sample. Sequenced here: peripheral blood, sampled 28 days after the second AZD1222 dose. The receptor source for this set is an adult who received the AZD1222 COVID-19 vaccine.

The CDR3 bases are TGTGCCAGCAGCCCCACACAGAGCACAGATACGCAGTATTTT. This gives the protein CASSPTQSTDTQYF. J is TRBJ2-3 and V is TRBV11-3; D unresolved. Looked up from germline, CDR1 is SGHNT and CDR2 is YENEEA. V was clipped by 5 bases and J by 0 bases, with 9 bases between them. This CDR3 region has 14 residues.

The genes are TRBV2 and TRBJ2-1, with D possibly being TRBD2 (5 bases). The CDR3 has 14 amino acids. The V end lost 7 bases, the J end lost 10 bases, and 20 bases lay between the germline ends. The germline V gene has CDR1 SNHLY and CDR2 FYNNEI. The CDR3 nucleotides read TGTGCCAGCATCCTCCGCACAGCAGCGGAGGAGCAGTTCTTC. This sequence encodes CASILRTAAEEQFF.

V and J are TRBV28 and TRBJ2-3, with 13 bases that match TRBD2. Unmatched junction bases numbered 18, after V lost 8 bases and J lost 10 bases. Germline V gene sequence: CDR1 MDHEN, CDR2 SYDVKM. The CDR3 spans 17 residues. The DNA of the CDR3 is TGTGCCAGCCCCCCCCCTTCAGGACTAGCGGGAGCGGGTCCGCAGTATTTT. This sequence encodes CASPPPSGLAGAGPQYF.

This chain links TRBV9 with TRBJ2-5, with unresolved D. The CDR3 covers 15 residues. CDR1 and CDR2 from the germline V gene are SGDLS and YYNGEE. V gave up 0 bases and J gave up 5 bases, with 14 bases separating them. CDR3 loop: CASSVVSARYETQYF. CDR3 bases: TGTGCCAGCAGCGTAGTGTCAGCCCGGTACGAGACCCAGTACTTC.

The genes are TRBV28 and TRBJ2-3; D call uncertain. Between the trimmed V and J ends, which lost 2 bases and 1 base, there was a span of 7 bases. This CDR3 region has 14 residues. Germline loops: CDR1 MDHEN, CDR2 SYDVKM. The CDR3 loop reads CASSLAERTDTQYF. Written as DNA, the CDR3 is TGTGCCAGCAGTTTAGCGGAGCGCACAGATACGCAGTATTTT.

The genes are TRBV15 and TRBJ2-3; D perhaps matches TRBD1 (5 bases). The ends were cut back, 8 bases at V and 4 bases at J, with 19 bases in the middle. The germline CDR1 and CDR2 sequences are LNHNV and YYDKDF (reference sequence). The length of the CDR3 is 15 residues. In DNA, the CDR3 is TGTGCCACCCTTGGAAAAGGGGTCAGGGCAGATACGCAGTATTTT. Translated: CATLGKGVRADTQYF.

The chain couples TRBV6-2 or TRBV6-3 to TRBJ2-1; D unclear. Per germline, CDR1 MNHEY and CDR2 SVGEGT. V lost 4 bases and J lost 4, with 8 bases in between. The CDR3 extends over 13 amino acids. CDR3 nucleotides: TGTGCCAGCAGTTCGTCGGAATACAATGAGCAGTTCTTC. Residues: CASSSSEYNEQFF.

This clone has just one count. This sequence joins TRBV11-3 and TRBJ2-3, with TRBD2 matching 7 bases. Germline trimming cut 3 bases from V and 6 bases from J; bases unmatched to any gene: 6. In germline, CDR1 is SGHNT, CDR2 YENEEA. The CDR3 spans 14 residues. The CDR3 DNA is TGTGCCAGCAGCTTGGGGCGGGAGCGGGATACGCAGTATTTT. Translating it yields CASSLGRERDTQYF. The full variable domain, rest sourced from reference TRBV11-3 and TRBJ2-3, is EAGVVQSPRYKIIEKKQPVAFWCNPISGHNTLYWYLQNLGQGPELLIRYENEEAVDDSQLPKDRFSAERLKGVDSTLKIQPAELGDSAVYLCASSLGRERDTQYFGPGTRLTVL.

J is TRBJ2-3 and V is TRBV6-5; D is undetermined. Trimming stripped 2 bases from V and 0 bases from J, with 12 bases between. CDR3 length: 16 amino acids. Germline lookup yields CDR1 MNHEY and CDR2 SVGAGI. Written as DNA, the CDR3 is TGTGCCAGCAGTTACGGCTCTACAGCCAGCACAGATACGCAGTATTTT. It encodes CASSYGSTASTDTQYF.

CDR3 bases: TGTGCCTGGAGTCGCGACGGGCAGCCCCAGCATTTT. Amino acid sequence: CAWSRDGQPQHF. The genes are TRBV30 and TRBJ1-5, with unresolved D. This CDR3 is 12 amino acids long. CDR1 is GTSNPN and CDR2 is SVGIG in the germline V gene (reference sequence). Trimming took off 2 bases at V and 7 bases at J, with 9 bases between the two ends. Full variable domain (rest looked up from reference TRBV30 and TRBJ1-5): SQTIHQWPATLVQPVGSPLSLECTVEGTSNPNLYWYRQAAGRGLQLLFYSVGIGQISSEVPQNLSASRPQDRQFILSSKKLLLSDSGFYLCAWSRDGQPQHFGDGTRLSIL.

The DNA of the CDR3 is TGTGCCAGCAGTTTGGGCAGGTCCCATGAGCAGTACTTC. Residues: CASSLGRSHEQYF. J is TRBJ2-7 and V is TRBV12-3 or TRBV12-4; no reliable D call. This CDR3 is 13 amino acids long. The V gene lost 3 bases and the J gene lost 7 bases, with 13 bases spanning the gap.

This chain uses TRBV7-2 with TRBJ2-7; 8 bases align to TRBD1. The V segment lost 5 bases and the J segment 1 base; nucleotides outside the gene matches: 7. This CDR3 has 15 residues. The germline CDR1 and CDR2 sequences are SGHTA and FQGNSA. CDR3 nucleotide sequence: TGTGCCAGCAGCCCAGACAGGGGACGGTCCTACGAGCAGTACTTC. The encoded protein is CASSPDRGRSYEQYF.

To note about this clone: This sample includes further DNA sequences coding for the same CDR3. V is TRBV9 and J is TRBJ2-1; D perhaps matches TRBD2 (6 bases). The ends were cut back, 1 base at V and 0 bases at J, with 11 bases in the middle. Germline-derived CDR1 and CDR2 are SGDLS and YYNGEE. CDR3 length equals 16 residues. The CDR3 sequence is CASSVSGPSSYNEQFF. CDR3 DNA sequence: TGTGCCAGCAGCGTAAGCGGGCCAAGCTCCTACAATGAGCAGTTCTTC.

The chain links TRBV28 to TRBJ1-2; unclear D gene. The V end was cut by 3 bases, the J end by 4 bases, with 9 bases between. This CDR3 is built from 13 residues. Germline CDR1 and CDR2: MDHEN and SYDVKM. CDR3 nucleotide sequence: TGTGCCAGCAGTTTCGACCCTTCCTATGGCTACACCTTC. Translating gives CASSFDPSYGYTF.

The V gene is TRBV28, the J gene TRBJ2-5, with TRBD1 matching over 8 bases. CDR3 length equals 14 residues. Germline loops: CDR1 MDHEN, CDR2 SYDVKM. Unmatched junction bases numbered 9, after V lost 5 bases and J lost 7 bases. The CDR3 is CASSRGQASGTQYF. In DNA form, the CDR3 reads TGTGCCAGCAGTAGGGGACAGGCCTCGGGGACCCAGTACTTC.

The rearrangement joins TRBV19 to TRBJ2-1; 14 positions match TRBD2. The germline CDR1 and CDR2 sequences are LNHDA and SQIVND (reference sequence). J was trimmed by 7 bases and V by 3 bases; bases with no gene match: 8. CDR3 size: 17 residues. The CDR3 DNA reads TGTGCCAGTAGTATCAGACTAGCGGGAGGGCCGAGTAATGAGCAGTTCTTC. Encoded protein: CASSIRLAGGPSNEQFF.

The V and J genes are TRBV25-1 and TRBJ2-1; D is perhaps TRBD2 (5 bases). The CDR3 has 14 amino acids. V was clipped by 4 bases and J by 2 bases, with 9 bases between them. Germline-derived CDR1 and CDR2 are MGHDK and SYGVNS. The DNA of the CDR3 is TGTGCCAGCAGTGCACTAGTAACCTACAATGAGCAGTTCTTC. Translated: CASSALVTYNEQFF.

The chain uses TRBV6-5 and TRBJ2-2; tentatively, D is TRBD1 or TRBD2 (5 bases each). V dropped 7 bases and J dropped 4 bases, with 13 bases sitting between them. The germline V gene encodes CDR1 MNHEY and CDR2 SVGAGI. The CDR3 has 14 amino acids. CDR3 residues: CASNTRGGTGELFF. The CDR3 region has the DNA TGTGCCAGCAACACCCGTGGGGGCACCGGGGAGCTGTTTTTT.

V usage is TRBV30 and J usage is TRBJ2-5; D gene uncertain. Germline V gives CDR1 GTSNPN, CDR2 SVGIG (reference sequence). The CDR3 sequence is 12 residues long. V gave up 2 bases and J gave up 4 bases, with 8 bases separating them. The CDR3 DNA reads as TGTGCCTGGAGTTTTGGTGGAGAGACCCAGTACTTC. Translated, it gives CAWSFGGETQYF.

V and J are TRBV6-5 and TRBJ2-5; 12 bases line up with TRBD2. Looked up from germline, CDR1 is MNHEY and CDR2 is SVGAGI. The length of the CDR3 is 16 residues. V was pared by 4 bases and J by 6 bases, with 9 bases of the junction left unmatched. This CDR3 reads CASSSLHTSGRKTQYF. CDR3 sequence (DNA): TGTGCCAGCAGTTCCCTCCACACTAGCGGGAGGAAGACCCAGTACTTC.

The chain couples TRBV3-1 (or the pseudogene TRBV3-2) to TRBJ2-7, with D possibly called TRBD1 or TRBD2 (6 bases each). Trimming cost V 8 bases and J 0 bases, with 17 bases left between them. This CDR3 contains 15 residues. Germline V gene data show CDR1 as LGHDT and CDR2 as YNNKEL (reference sequence). The CDR3 here is CASSSGGGSSYEQYF. In nucleotides, the CDR3 is TGTGCCAGCTCTTCTGGAGGGGGGAGCTCCTACGAGCAGTACTTC.

This clone was observed a handful of times. V usage is TRBV18 and J usage is TRBJ2-7, with 7 bases fitting TRBD2. V was clipped by 6 bases and J by 2 bases; unmatched bases: 4. The germline gives CDR1 KGHSH, CDR2 LQKENI. The CDR3 loop spans 13 amino acids. The DNA of the CDR3 is TGTGCCAGCTCGCCGGGACTACCCTACGAGCAGTACTTC. Translating it yields CASSPGLPYEQYF.

The chain combines TRBV11-3 with TRBJ1-1, with D unresolved. This CDR3 has 13 amino acids. V was pared by 5 bases and J by 0 bases, with 7 bases between. The germline V gene encodes CDR1 SGHNT and CDR2 YENEEA. Here the CDR3 reads CASSQNVNTEAFF. The CDR3 nucleotides read TGTGCCAGCAGCCAAAACGTGAACACTGAAGCTTTCTTT.